One sample yielded the 14 T cell receptor beta chains listed below, sequenced in a study of blood T cell repertoires in COVID-19. Using immunoSEQ multiplex PCR, the repertoire was profiled, and TCRdb retains in-frame clones only, with some absent. The sample has a few hundred thousand clones; 90% are singletons. The specimen sequenced was PBMCs or T cells enriched from blood (not recorded which). The origin of the receptors is a young man who had recovered from COVID-19.

Remarks on this clone: The junction and the germline gene differ at one end; a read error may be behind it. The gene calls are TRBV7-8 and TRBJ2-7; TRBD1 aligns across 7 bases. Germline V gene data show CDR1 as SGHVS and CDR2 as FQNEAQ. CDR3 size: 16 residues. In DNA, the CDR3 is TGTGCCAGCAGCTTAAACCTCAGGGGGTCCTCCGACGAGCAGTACTTC. Encoded protein: CASSLNLRGSSDEQYF.

DNA for the CDR3: TGTGCCAGCATTACTAGCGCAGGGTACGAGCAGTACTTC. It translates to CASITSAGYEQYF. The V call is TRBV6-5, the J call TRBJ2-7; 7 bases line up with TRBD2. Looked up from germline, CDR1 is MNHEY and CDR2 is SVGAGI. The CDR3 contains 13 residues. The V and J ends lost 7 bases and 4 bases, in that order; junction bases with no gene match: 7.

The V call is TRBV7-9, the J call TRBJ1-2; D gene ambiguous. The CDR3 has 13 residues. Germline loops: CDR1 SEHNR, CDR2 FQNEAQ (reference sequence). The ends were cut back, 2 bases at V and 3 bases at J, with 7 bases in the middle. The CDR3 nucleotides are TGTGCCAGCAGCTTACCGACTTACTATGGCTACACCTTC. This codes for CASSLPTYYGYTF.

The V gene is TRBV7-9, the J gene TRBJ1-5; no definite D call. The CDR3 totals 13 residues. With 2 bases removed from V and 9 bases from J, the gap between germline ends came to 11 bases. Germline V lookup: CDR1 SEHNR, CDR2 FQNEAQ (reference sequence). The CDR3 here is CASSLYTGVPQHF. CDR3 sequence (DNA): TGTGCCAGCAGCTTATACACCGGGGTGCCCCAGCATTTT. Using reference TRBV7-9 and TRBJ1-5 for the parts outside the CDR3, the full variable domain is DTGVSQNPRHKITKRGQNVTFRCDPISEHNRLYWYRQTLGQGPEFLTYFQNEAQLEKSRLLSDRFSAERPKGSFSTLEIQRTEQGDSAMYLCASSLYTGVPQHFGDGTRLSIL.

The chain recombines TRBV28 with TRBJ2-6, with D unclear. This CDR3 is built from 15 residues. V gave up 6 bases and J gave up 2 bases, with 11 bases separating them. The germline V gene has CDR1 MDHEN and CDR2 SYDVKM. CDR3 coding DNA: TGTGCCAGCAGACCGGGTAGTGCTGGGGCCAACGTCCTGACTTTC. This codes for CASRPGSAGANVLTF.

The chain employs TRBV20-1 and TRBJ1-5; no reliable D call. CDR3 length: 15 residues. With 3 bases removed from V and 0 bases from J, the gap between germline ends came to 12 bases. CDR1 DFQATT and CDR2 SNEGSKA come from the germline V gene (reference sequence). As DNA, the CDR3 is TGCAGTGCTAGTCGGAGCCCCAATAGCAATCAGCCCCAGCATTTT. Translation: CSASRSPNSNQPQHF.

The V gene is TRBV30, the J gene TRBJ2-7; D might be TRBD2 (6 bases). The CDR3 sequence is 13 residues long. The V and J ends lost 2 bases and 3 bases respectively, with 11 bases between them. The germline V gene has CDR1 GTSNPN and CDR2 SVGIG (reference sequence). The CDR3 sequence: CAWSRGGIYEQYF. The CDR3 nucleotides read TGTGCCTGGAGTCGGGGCGGGATCTACGAGCAGTACTTC.

This chain links TRBV10-2 with TRBJ1-5, with TRBD1 identical over 9 bases. Germline-derived CDR1 and CDR2 are WSHSY and SAAADI. The CDR3 is 13 residues long. Trimming cost V 5 bases and J 7 bases; bases outside gene matches: 3. The CDR3 protein is CASSPQGAQPQHF. In DNA, the CDR3 is TGCGCCAGCAGTCCACAGGGGGCGCAGCCCCAGCATTTT.

This clone was picked up one time. The chain links TRBV2 to TRBJ1-2; 9 nucleotides match TRBD1. V shed 2 bases, J shed 4 bases, and the junction held 8 bases outside the gene matches. The CDR3 sequence is 16 residues long. Germline assignment: CDR1 SNHLY and CDR2 FYNNEI. CDR3 amino acids: CASSETRQGVSYGYTF. CDR3 coding DNA: TGTGCCAGCAGTGAAACCAGACAGGGGGTTAGCTATGGCTACACCTTC.

This clone was recorded a few times. In nucleotides, the CDR3 is TGTGCCACCACGGGGACTAGCGGATATCAAGAGACCCAGTACTTC. The encoded protein is CATTGTSGYQETQYF. The V and J genes are TRBV2 and TRBJ2-5; TRBD2 agrees at 11 bases. This CDR3 contains 15 residues. Germline V lookup: CDR1 SNHLY, CDR2 FYNNEI. J gave up 2 bases and V 10 bases, and 9 bases lay outside the gene matches.

V and J are TRBV2 and TRBJ1-5; 12 bases line up with TRBD1. Trimming at V came to 7 bases and at J to 6 bases, leaving 4 bases not matched to a gene. Per the germline V gene, CDR1 is SNHLY and CDR2 is FYNNEI. This CDR3 comprises 14 residues. In DNA form, the CDR3 reads TGTGCCAGCACTGGGACAGGGGGCGGTCAGCCCCAGCATTTT. It specifies CASTGTGGGQPQHF.

The chain uses TRBV28 and TRBJ1-5, with 7 bases lining up with TRBD1. This CDR3 contains 18 residues. CDR1 and CDR2 from the germline V gene are MDHEN and SYDVKM. Trimming removed 6 bases from V and 1 base from J; junction bases left unmatched: 15. The CDR3: CASSLGTAGVGSNQPQHF. CDR3 bases: TGTGCCAGCAGCCTCGGGACAGCGGGGGTAGGGAGCAATCAGCCCCAGCATTTT.

The genes are TRBV5-6 and TRBJ2-2; weak D call: TRBD1 (5 bases). V was shortened by 4 bases and J by 1 base, with 14 bases between the two germline ends. CDR1 is SGHDT, CDR2 YYEEEE, per germline. CDR3 size: 16 residues. CDR3: CASSPNPGLNTGELFF. The CDR3 DNA follows: TGTGCCAGCAGCCCTAATCCAGGGCTGAACACCGGGGAGCTGTTTTTT.

V and J are TRBV10-3 and TRBJ1-6; D gene ambiguous. V dropped 2 bases and J dropped 9 bases, with 14 bases sitting between them. CDR1 ENHRY and CDR2 SYGVKD come from the germline V gene. The CDR3 has 15 amino acids. The CDR3: CAISETDTDPSPLHF. The CDR3 coding sequence is TGTGCCATCAGTGAGACAGACACCGATCCTTCACCCCTCCACTTT.